The 21 T cell receptor beta chains given below trace back to one sample, sequenced in a study of vaccination effects on CD4 cells after COVID-19. Peptide-pool stimulation followed by sequencing identified expanded antigen-specific CD4+ clonotypes in the ViraFEST assay. Following 10 days of culture, CD4+ T cells were isolated. These receptors have no known antigen. Libraries were prepared by immunoSEQ multiplex PCR; TCRdb keeps only in-frame clonotypes and omits some of them. The sample includes around 54,000 clones, over 80% of them seen just once. The sample in question was CD4+ T cells from PBMCs cultured with HCoV-229E spike peptides, obtained before COVID-19 vaccination. The receptors here all came from a human donor who received a COVID-19 vaccine.

This chain links TRBV9 with TRBJ1-2; D is possibly TRBD1 (5 bases). Deletions cut 1 base from V and 8 bases from J, with 24 bases between. The germline V gene has CDR1 SGDLS and CDR2 YYNGEE. The CDR3 has 17 residues. The CDR3 spells CASSVSGLGDVMGGYTF. For the CDR3, the DNA is TGTGCCAGCAGCGTATCGGGTTTGGGGGACGTTATGGGAGGCTACACCTTC. Full variable domain (rest looked up from reference TRBV9 and TRBJ1-2): DSGVTQTPKHLITATGQRVTLRCSPRSGDLSVYWYQQSLDQGLQFLIQYYNGEERAKGNILERFSAQQFPDLHSELNLSSLELGDSALYFCASSVSGLGDVMGGYTFGSGTRLTVV.

This clone was seen more than once but under ten times. The chain couples TRBV29-1 to TRBJ2-5; a possible D gene is TRBD2 (5 bases). Deletions cut 5 bases from V and 1 base from J, with 11 bases between. Germline loops: CDR1 SQVTM, CDR2 ANQGSEA. This CDR3 is built from 13 residues. DNA for the CDR3: TGCAGCGTTCCGACACTAGGCCAAGAGACCCAGTACTTC. This codes for CSVPTLGQETQYF.

The V call is TRBV2, the J call TRBJ2-7, with D possibly matching TRBD1 (5 bases). The V end was cut by 7 bases, the J end by 1 base, with 23 bases between. This CDR3 has 17 amino acids. In germline, CDR1 is SNHLY, CDR2 FYNNEI. The CDR3 sequence: CASKAPAGNAPSYEQYV. CDR3 DNA sequence: TGTGCCAGCAAAGCCCCGGCAGGGAATGCGCCTTCCTACGAGCAGTACGTC.

The chain combines TRBV25-1 with TRBJ2-2, with a tentative D call TRBD2 (5 bases). V gave up 6 bases and J gave up 4 bases, with 12 bases separating them. CDR3 length: 14 residues. Germline CDR1 and CDR2: MGHDK and SYGVNS. CDR3 bases: TGTGCCAGCAGACCAGAGGGATTCACCGGGGAGCTGTTTTTT. It is translated as CASRPEGFTGELFF.

The V gene is TRBV5-7, the J gene TRBJ1-1, with D unresolved. TRBV5-7 is given ORF status, its function remaining uncertain. The CDR3 consists of 15 residues. V was cut by 0 bases and J by 1 base, with 10 bases left in between. The CDR3 region is CASSLAGPENTEAFF. Written as DNA, the CDR3 is TGTGCCAGCAGCTTGGCCGGGCCTGAGAACACTGAAGCTTTCTTT.

The V gene is TRBV9, the J gene TRBJ2-3; 10 bases align to TRBD2. CDR1 and CDR2 (germline): SGDLS, YYNGEE. The length of the CDR3 is 15 residues. V trimming: 2 bases; J trimming: 7 bases; junction bases outside the gene matches: 7. The CDR3 sequence: CASSVQRGGLNTQYF. The CDR3 bases are TGTGCCAGCAGCGTCCAGCGGGGGGGCCTGAATACGCAGTATTTT.

This clone has more than one count but fewer than ten. The chain has TRBV7-9 and TRBJ1-2; D is undetermined. The CDR3 extends over 16 amino acids. V dropped 5 bases and J dropped 4 bases, with 20 bases sitting between them. Germline V gene lookup returns CDR1 SEHNR and CDR2 FQNEAQ (reference sequence). In DNA form, the CDR3 reads TGTGCCAGCAGCGACCGCGGAGGGCCTAGTGGCTATGGCTACACCTTC. Translation gives CASSDRGGPSGYGYTF.

The rearrangement joins TRBV6-5 to TRBJ1-6; D uncertain. The CDR3 sequence is 15 residues long. Trimming left V 1 base short and J 4 bases short, with 8 bases between. Germline CDR1 is MNHEY and CDR2 is SVGAGI. CDR3 sequence: CASSYWQPYNSPLHF. Written as DNA, the CDR3 is TGTGCCAGCAGTTACTGGCAGCCATATAATTCACCCCTCCACTTT.

This sequence joins TRBV7-8 and TRBJ2-1, with D hard to call. Germline V CDR1 and CDR2: SGHVS, FQNEAQ. The V end lost 4 bases, the J end lost 1 base, and 17 bases lay between the germline ends. The CDR3 is made up of 17 amino acids. The CDR3 sequence is CASSSWTQPLSYNEQFF. The CDR3 nucleotides read TGTGCCAGCAGCTCCTGGACCCAGCCCCTATCCTACAATGAGCAGTTCTTC.

The V gene is TRBV24-1, the J gene TRBJ2-5; 9 bases map to TRBD1. J lost 5 bases, V lost 3 bases, and 9 bases had no gene match. Germline V CDR1 and CDR2: KGHDR, SFDVKD. This CDR3 contains 16 residues. The CDR3, as DNA: TGTGCCACCAGTGATCCCGGGACAGGGCCTGGGGAGACCCAGTACTTC. It specifies CATSDPGTGPGETQYF.

CDR3 amino acids: CASRAGTNTEAFF. CDR3 bases: TGTGCCAGCAGGGCGGGGACCAACACTGAAGCTTTCTTT. The chain couples TRBV6-5 to TRBJ1-1; D may be TRBD1 (5 bases). CDR3 size: 13 residues. Germline V gene data show CDR1 as MNHEY and CDR2 as SVGAGI. Between the trimmed V and J ends, which lost 6 bases and 2 bases, there was a span of 10 bases.

This clone occurred once. V usage is TRBV18 and J usage is TRBJ1-2; D is perhaps TRBD1 (5 bases). There are 14 residues in the CDR3. V was cut by 0 bases and J by 3 bases, with 8 bases left in between. The germline V gene encodes CDR1 KGHSH and CDR2 LQKENI. In DNA form, the CDR3 reads TGTGCCAGCTCACCACCTCAGGGTGACTATGGCTACACCTTC. It encodes CASSPPQGDYGYTF. The full variable domain, its missing parts supplied by reference TRBV18 and TRBJ1-2, is NAGVMQNPRHLVRRRGQEARLRCSPMKGHSHVYWYRQLPEEGLKFMVYLQKENIIDESGMPKERFSAEFPKEGPSILRIQQVVRGDSAAYFCASSPPQGDYGYTFGSGTRLTVV.

The chain recombines TRBV5-1 with TRBJ1-2; a weak D match, TRBD1 (6 bases). This CDR3 spans 16 amino acids. CDR1 and CDR2 (germline): SGHRS, YFSETQ. The germline V and J ends were trimmed by 1 base and 8 bases, with 21 bases remaining between them. The CDR3 sequence: CASSLLRQAEIPGYTF. The CDR3 coding sequence is TGCGCCAGCAGCTTGTTGCGACAGGCCGAAATACCGGGCTACACCTTC.

This clone showed up just a few times. The chain uses TRBV28 and TRBJ1-3; 9 bases agree with TRBD1. In germline, CDR1 is MDHEN, CDR2 SYDVKM. V gave up 6 bases and J gave up 3 bases; unmatched junction bases: 0. The CDR3 is made up of 13 amino acids. This chain's CDR3 is CASRDRGGNTIYF. For the CDR3, the DNA is TGTGCCAGCAGGGACAGGGGTGGAAACACCATATATTTT.

The gene calls are TRBV2 and TRBJ2-5, with D maybe TRBD1 (5 bases). Germline CDR1 SNHLY, CDR2 FYNNEI. There are 14 residues in the CDR3. The V gene lost 1 base and the J gene lost 4 bases, with 10 bases spanning the gap. CDR3 sequence: CASSEDKGRETQYF. The CDR3 region has the DNA TGTGCCAGCAGTGAAGATAAGGGGCGAGAGACCCAGTACTTC.

The J gene is TRBJ1-1, the V gene TRBV19; D is unclear. The V end was cut by 4 bases, the J end by 0 bases, with 12 bases between. Germline assignment: CDR1 LNHDA and CDR2 SQIVND (reference sequence). The CDR3 consists of 15 residues. As DNA, the CDR3 is TGTGCCAGTAGTACTCCCCTCATTCTGAACACTGAAGCTTTCTTT. This sequence encodes CASSTPLILNTEAFF.

The J gene is TRBJ2-3, the V gene TRBV10-3; TRBD2 matches 7 bases. The CDR3 loop spans 14 amino acids. From germline, CDR1 is ENHRY and CDR2 SYGVKD. The V and J ends lost 0 bases and 9 bases, in that order; junction bases with no gene match: 6. The CDR3 DNA is TGTGCCATCAGTGAGTCGACGGGACTACTCACGCAGTATTTT. This gives the protein CAISESTGLLTQYF.

This clone has just a few counts. This chain joins TRBV7-2 and TRBJ1-5; D is ambiguous. The CDR3 consists of 13 residues. V lost 4 bases, J lost 1 base, and 5 bases lay in between. Germline CDR1 is SGHTA and CDR2 is FQGNSA. Here the CDR3 reads CASSSQSNQPQHF. CDR3 DNA sequence: TGTGCCAGCAGCTCCCAAAGCAATCAGCCCCAGCATTTT.

This chain joins TRBV4-1 and TRBJ2-5; 7 nucleotides agree with TRBD2. Germline V lookup: CDR1 MGHRA, CDR2 YSYEKL. V gave up 4 bases and J gave up 5 bases; unmatched junction bases: 10. This CDR3 contains 15 residues. The CDR3 loop is CASSRWAGEGETQYF. The DNA of the CDR3 is TGCGCCAGCAGCCGATGGGCGGGGGAGGGGGAGACCCAGTACTTC.

The table lists this clone with a count of one. The chain couples TRBV15 to TRBJ1-1; D possibly corresponds to TRBD1 (5 bases). The CDR3 totals 15 residues. Germline values: CDR1 LNHNV, CDR2 YYDKDF (reference sequence). V was clipped by 3 bases and J by 0 bases, with 11 bases between them. The CDR3 region is CATSRDGTVNTEAFF. CDR3 nucleotides: TGTGCCACCAGCAGGGACGGGACGGTGAACACTGAAGCTTTCTTT.

In DNA, the CDR3 is TGCGCCAGCAGCCAAGGGGATAGCAATCAGCCCCAGCATTTT. Amino acid sequence: CASSQGDSNQPQHF. J is TRBJ1-5 and V is TRBV4-1; the D is unclear. V shed 1 base and J shed 0 bases, with 4 bases lying between them. This CDR3 comprises 14 residues. Germline V lookup: CDR1 MGHRA, CDR2 YSYEKL.